The 14 T cell receptor beta chains reported below all come from one sample, sequenced in a study of regulatory T cells in long-lasting Graves disease. As for time point: persistent/refractory GD, antithyroid drugs over 5 years with positive TRAb. Construction of the TCR library relied on RNA isolated from PBMCs. According to the study, TCR beta libraries were built with iRepertoire HTBI primers and CDR3-region Arm-PCR. Each CDR3 protein gets one entry after TCRdb re-called the multiplex PCR reads with MiXCR. The sample carries hundreds of thousands of distinct CDR3 sequences, less than 25% recorded once. The starting material was peripheral blood mononuclear cells (PBMCs), obtained when the disease was refractory, from a patient treated with antithyroid drugs. The receptors were sampled from a female donor with Graves disease.

The chain combines TRBV3-1 with TRBJ1-1; the D is unclear. The germline V gene encodes CDR1 LGHDT and CDR2 YNNKEL (reference sequence). CDR3 length equals 12 residues. Trimming removed 6 bases from V and 7 bases from J, with 12 bases in between. The CDR3 region is CASREPEGEAFF. CDR3 bases: TGTGCCAGCAGAGAACCAGAGGGTGAAGCTTTCTTT. Full variable domain (missing parts from reference TRBV3-1 and TRBJ1-1): DTAVSQTPKYLVTQMGNDKSIKCEQNLGHDTMYWYKQDSKKFLKIMFSYNNKELIINETVPNRFSPKSPDKAHLNLHINSLELGDSAVYFCASREPEGEAFFGQGTRLTVV.

This clonotype has at least ten counts. The J gene is TRBJ2-7, the V gene TRBV2; D ambiguous. The V and J ends lost 5 bases and 1 base respectively, with 12 bases between them. Germline CDR1 and CDR2: SNHLY and FYNNEI. CDR3 length: 14 residues. The CDR3 bases are TGTGCCAGCAGTCCAACGACACTTTCCTACGAGCAGTACTTC. This translates into CASSPTTLSYEQYF.

This clonotype was seen a few times. This rearrangement joins TRBV7-2 to TRBJ2-7; D unresolved. V lost 4 bases, J lost 5 bases, and 12 bases lay in between. CDR3 length equals 13 residues. Germline V gene data show CDR1 as SGHTA and CDR2 as FQGNSA. CDR3 in amino acids: CASSSRSLHEQYF. CDR3 bases: TGTGCCAGCAGCTCAAGGTCCCTCCACGAGCAGTACTTC.

The count of this clonotype is one. The rearrangement uses TRBV5-4 and TRBJ1-1; D gene unclear. There are 16 residues in the CDR3. V was shortened by 4 bases and J by 0 bases, with 16 bases between the two germline ends. Germline-derived CDR1 and CDR2 are SGHNT and YYREEE (reference sequence). This CDR3 is CASSILAPFMNTEAFF. In DNA form, the CDR3 reads TGTGCCAGCAGCATTCTCGCGCCTTTTATGAACACTGAAGCTTTCTTT.

The J gene is TRBJ1-2, the V gene TRBV5-1, with 8 bases identical to TRBD1. Germline loops: CDR1 SGHRS, CDR2 YFSETQ. V shed 4 bases, J shed 9 bases, and the junction held 11 bases outside the gene matches. The CDR3 spans 14 residues. The CDR3 coding sequence is TGCGCCAGCAGCGATGGGACAGGACCCCGAAGCTACACCTTC. It translates to CASSDGTGPRSYTF.

This clonotype was found many times. The V gene is TRBV28, the J gene TRBJ1-6; D is possibly TRBD1 (6 bases). Between the trimmed V and J ends, which lost 7 bases and 6 bases, there was a span of 13 bases. Per germline, CDR1 MDHEN and CDR2 SYDVKM. The length of the CDR3 is 14 residues. The CDR3 DNA reads TGTGCCAGCACCATCACAGGGCCTAATTCACCCCTCCACTTT. Protein sequence: CASTITGPNSPLHF.

The sample holds many counts of this clonotype. The V gene is TRBV11-2, the J gene TRBJ1-4; D may be TRBD1 (5 bases). The CDR3 has 14 amino acids. Deletions cut 5 bases from V and 8 bases from J, with 15 bases between. The germline V gene has CDR1 SGHAT and CDR2 FQNNGV. The CDR3 here is CASSHSGSGEKLFF. CDR3 nucleotide sequence: TGTGCCAGCAGCCACTCAGGGAGCGGGGAAAAACTGTTTTTT.

The rearrangement links TRBV11-1 to TRBJ2-1, with D tentatively TRBD1 (5 bases). Germline loops: CDR1 SGHAT, CDR2 FQDESV (reference sequence). This CDR3 has 14 amino acids. V was clipped by 5 bases and J by 5 bases, with 13 bases between them. The CDR3: CASSPNPRDNEQFF. The CDR3 DNA sequence: TGTGCCAGCAGCCCAAACCCCAGGGACAATGAGCAGTTCTTC.

Points on this clonotype: A much larger clone lies a single base off, so this may be a read error. This rearrangement joins TRBV28 to TRBJ1-2, with TRBD1 matching 7 bases. The germline CDR1 and CDR2 sequences are MDHEN and SYDVKM. The CDR3 has 13 residues. The trim removed 6 bases at V and 5 bases at J, leaving 6 bases unmatched. The chain's CDR3 is CASSTRTGYGYTF. The DNA of the CDR3 is TGTGCCAGCAGCACCCGGACAGGTTATGGCTACACCTTC.

In this sample, this clonotype turned up many times. This chain uses TRBV7-2 with TRBJ2-5; TRBD2 agrees at 12 bases. The CDR3 is 15 amino acids. CDR1 SGHTA and CDR2 FQGNSA come from the germline V gene. V was clipped by 6 bases and J by 5 bases; unmatched bases: 7. CDR3 coding DNA: TGTGCCAGCAGTCGGACTAGCGGGACCCTGGAGACCCAGTACTTC. Protein: CASSRTSGTLETQYF.

In its sample, this clonotype was seen many times. The chain recombines TRBV12-3 or TRBV12-4 with TRBJ2-2; 10 bases fit TRBD2. The J segment lost 6 bases and the V segment lost 6 bases, leaving 13 bases of the junction unmatched. The CDR3 totals 17 residues. The CDR3 DNA reads TGTGCCAGCAGCCCACTAGCGGGGCGGAAACTACCCGGGGAGCTGTTTTTT. Protein product: CASSPLAGRKLPGELFF.

Only a few counts were recorded for this clonotype. The chain carries TRBV20-1 and TRBJ2-5; D perhaps matches TRBD2 (5 bases). V was clipped by 0 bases and J by 2 bases, with 10 bases between them. CDR1 is DFQATT, CDR2 SNEGSKA, per germline (reference sequence). CDR3 length equals 14 residues. This CDR3 reads CSARDPAGQETQYF. CDR3 coding DNA: TGCAGTGCTAGAGATCCGGCGGGTCAAGAGACCCAGTACTTC.

The chain carries TRBV11-1 and TRBJ1-6; D uncertain. CDR1 SGHAT and CDR2 FQDESV come from the germline V gene (reference sequence). With 5 bases removed from V and 7 bases from J, the gap between germline ends came to 15 bases. The CDR3 runs 15 residues. The CDR3 sequence: CASSPGGLRNSPLHF. The CDR3 nucleotides are TGTGCCAGCAGCCCAGGAGGCCTGAGGAATTCACCCCTCCACTTT.

The V and J genes are TRBV3-1 and TRBJ2-5; possibly TRBD2 for D (7 bases). V gave up 4 bases and J gave up 5 bases, with 20 bases separating them. This CDR3 spans 16 amino acids. Germline values: CDR1 LGHDT, CDR2 YNNKEL (reference sequence). In DNA, the CDR3 is TGTGCCAGCAGCCGACAAGGGGGGGAGGGCTTGGAGACCCAGTACTTC. It codes for CASSRQGGEGLETQYF.